The 11 T cell receptor beta chains below all came from one sample that was sequenced in a study of T cells in Graves' hyperthyroidism and ophthalmopathy. RNA transcripts were the template for amplifying TCR beta CDR3 regions. Primed by the HTBI set, a first-round RT-PCR was run on the TCR CDR3. Each CDR3 protein is one row after TCRdb ran MiXCR on the multiplex PCR reads. The sample lists roughly 290,000 distinct CDR3 sequences; about an eighth were seen once. The sequenced sample was blood. Source of these receptors: a woman aged 25 to 45 with Graves' hyperthyroidism that later progressed to Graves' ophthalmopathy.

Ten or more counts support this clonotype. The chain uses TRBV28 and TRBJ1-4; no clear D. The CDR3 totals 13 residues. V gave up 4 bases and J gave up 8 bases, with 11 bases separating them. Per germline, CDR1 MDHEN and CDR2 SYDVKM. CDR3 loop: CASSYPAGEKLFF. CDR3 nucleotides: TGTGCCAGCAGTTATCCCGCGGGGGAAAAACTGTTTTTT. Full variable domain (remainder filled in from reference TRBV28 and TRBJ1-4): DVKVTQSSRYLVKRTGEKVFLECVQDMDHENMFWYRQDPGLGLRLIYFSYDVKMKEKGDIPEGYSVSREKKERFSLILESASTNQTSMYLCASSYPAGEKLFFGSGTQLSVL.

With regard to this clonotype: A much larger clone differs from this one at a single base, so this may be a read error. The chain recombines TRBV20-1 with TRBJ1-5; D remains unclear. Trimming took off 3 bases at V and 3 bases at J, with 12 bases between the two ends. The CDR3 consists of 14 residues. The germline V gene encodes CDR1 DFQATT and CDR2 SNEGSKA (reference sequence). The CDR3 DNA reads TGCAGTGCTAGGGGAGGCAGTTCCAATCAGCCCCAGCATTTT. Translation: CSARGGSSNQPQHF.

This clonotype was seen at least ten times. This chain joins TRBV13 and TRBJ1-1, with no clear D. With 4 bases removed from V and 4 bases from J, the gap between germline ends came to 10 bases. Germline CDR1 and CDR2: PRHDT and FYEKMQ (reference sequence). CDR3 length: 13 amino acids. Written as DNA, the CDR3 is TGTGCCAGCAGCTCCGGACCGTTCACTGAAGCTTTCTTT. Translation gives CASSSGPFTEAFF.

This clonotype was observed many times. The J gene is TRBJ2-1, the V gene TRBV7-2, with TRBD2 matching over 7 bases. Trimming took 0 bases from V and 9 from J; bases not matched to a gene: 8. CDR1 is SGHTA, CDR2 FQGNSA, per germline. CDR3 length equals 15 residues. The DNA for the CDR3 is TGTGCCAGCAGCTTAGCGGCAGCGGGATCTAGTGAGCAGTTCTTC. Its protein product is CASSLAAAGSSEQFF.

The chain is built from TRBV7-3 and TRBJ2-5; D gene unclear. The ends were cut back, 10 bases at V and 1 base at J, with 4 bases in the middle. CDR1 SGHTA and CDR2 FQGTGA come from the germline V gene. The CDR3 is 10 residues long. CDR3 bases: TGTGCCATCCTCCAAGAGACCCAGTACTTC. Translated: CAILQETQYF.

V gene TRBV19 combines with J gene TRBJ2-1; D possibly corresponds to TRBD1 (6 bases). The germline gives CDR1 LNHDA, CDR2 SQIVND (reference sequence). CDR3 length: 16 amino acids. V lost 3 bases and J lost 0, with 12 bases in between. The CDR3 here is CASSIQGTPSYNEQFF. The CDR3 DNA is TGTGCCAGTAGTATTCAGGGGACACCCTCCTACAATGAGCAGTTCTTC.

This clonotype was counted at least ten times. This sequence joins TRBV3-1 and TRBJ2-7; 11 bases match TRBD2. The CDR3 has 16 amino acids. V gave up 3 bases and J gave up 3 bases; unmatched junction bases: 7. Germline CDR1 LGHDT, CDR2 YNNKEL (reference sequence). CDR3 DNA: TGTGCCAGCAGCCACACTCTAGCGGGAGGAATCTACGAGCAGTACTTC. Protein product: CASSHTLAGGIYEQYF.

Ten or more counts support this clonotype. V and J are TRBV7-9 and TRBJ2-1; no clear D. This CDR3 has 16 amino acids. V was pared by 1 base and J by 6 bases, with 16 bases between. In germline, CDR1 is SEHNR, CDR2 FQNEAQ (reference sequence). The CDR3 nucleotides read TGTGCCAGCAGCTTAGGGGTGGGTGGTCCCCTCAATGAGCAGTTCTTC. It yields the protein CASSLGVGGPLNEQFF.

The chain links TRBV4-2 to TRBJ2-5; TRBD2 aligns across 7 bases. The CDR3 covers 14 residues. Germline CDR1 LGHNA, CDR2 YNFKEQ. With 3 bases clipped from V and 5 bases from J, the junction kept 6 bases outside the gene matches. CDR3 DNA sequence: TGTGCCAGCAGCCATTCCCGGGGGGTGGAGACCCAGTACTTC. Residues: CASSHSRGVETQYF.

The J gene is TRBJ2-5, the V gene TRBV7-6; D remains ambiguous. The ends were cut back, 4 bases at V and 7 bases at J, with 10 bases in the middle. CDR1 and CDR2 from the germline V gene are SGHVS and FNYEAQ. The CDR3 covers 12 residues. CDR3 residues: CASSSSWGTQYF. The DNA for the CDR3 is TGTGCCAGCAGCTCCTCCTGGGGGACCCAGTACTTC.

In its sample, this clonotype was seen many times. The gene calls are TRBV28 and TRBJ1-5; D gene uncertain. Trimming removed 3 bases at V and 5 bases at J, with 5 bases between. Germline V CDR1 and CDR2: MDHEN, SYDVKM. The CDR3 is made up of 12 amino acids. The CDR3 bases are TGTGCCAGCAGTTTGGGGTATCAGCCCCAGCATTTT. Amino acids: CASSLGYQPQHF.